This T cell receptor (beta chain) was recovered during a study of T cell changes during pregnancy in multiple sclerosis. CDR3 length equals 15 residues. Per the germline V gene, CDR1 is SEHNR and CDR2 is FQNEAQ (reference sequence). Trimming stripped 5 bases from V and 4 bases from J, with 17 bases between. Clones were read by immunoSEQ multiplex PCR, and TCRdb kept only the in-frame ones, dropping some. The profile shows over 50,000 clones, around nine tenths of them singletons. This clonotype originated in a human donor whose cells served as feeder cells for cultures in a pregnancy study. Sequencing input: peripheral blood from another person, used as feeder cells. This sequence joins TRBV7-9 and TRBJ2-5; unclear D gene. This CDR3 is CASSLGPLTGETQYF. In DNA form, the CDR3 reads TGTGCCAGCAGCCTCGGCCCCCTGACCGGAGAGACCCAGTACTTC.